Shown below are 4 T cell receptor beta chains from a single sample sequenced in a study of cytomegalovirus exposure and HLA in healthy donors (dated by TCRdb to about 2017). Library method: the immunoSEQ multiplex PCR assay. A mixture of 60 forward primers for TCR Vbeta segments and 13 reverse primers for TCR Jbeta segments was used in the multiplex PCR. As stored in TCRdb, this immuneACCESS dataset retains in-frame rearrangements with V and J assigned. A fraction of the clones does not appear; measured against another copy, unresolved V genes explain less than half of the discrepancy, and the remainder lacks a known reason. The sample table contains fewer than 250,000 clones; only one count was recorded for about 83% of them. The ten largest clones take up around 1.4% of the sample. The sequenced sample was PBMCs. These receptors were obtained from a human donor in good health.

V gene TRBV21-1 combines with J gene TRBJ2-7; the table's D call TRBD1 went unverified against the DNA. TRBV21-1 is a pseudogene. The CDR3 loop spans 15 amino acids. The DNA of the CDR3 is TGTGCCAGCAGCACCAGGGACACCCGACGCTACGAGCAGTACTTC. This codes for CASSTRDTRRYEQYF.

The gene calls are TRBV2 and TRBJ1-5, with D hard to call. V lost 2 bases and J 5 bases, leaving 13 bases between the germline ends. This CDR3 is built from 15 residues. CDR1 is SNHLY, CDR2 FYNNEI, per germline. Here the CDR3 reads CASSELEAEYQPQHF. As DNA, the CDR3 is TGTGCCAGCAGTGAACTGGAGGCCGAATATCAGCCCCAGCATTTT.

The rearrangement links TRBV5-1 to TRBJ2-7, with 9 bases identical to TRBD2. Germline trimming cut 6 bases from V and 2 bases from J; bases unmatched to any gene: 21. CDR1 is SGHRS and CDR2 is YFSETQ in the germline V gene. The CDR3 is 19 residues long. The CDR3 protein is CASNVWGGGAGGPTYEQYF. The CDR3, as DNA: TGCGCCAGCAACGTGTGGGGGGGCGGCGCGGGAGGGCCTACCTACGAGCAGTACTTC.

This clone appeared once. The chain carries TRBV6-5 and TRBJ1-2; 10 nucleotides match TRBD1. Germline V gene sequence: CDR1 MNHEY, CDR2 SVGAGI. Losses at the gene ends were 0 bases for V and 14 bases for J; bases not matched to a gene: 12. The CDR3 has 15 amino acids. The CDR3 coding sequence is TGTGCCAGCAGTTACTCCACGGGGACAGGGGTCTTTCGAACCTTC. It translates to CASSYSTGTGVFRTF.